Below, 20 T cell receptor beta chains from the same sample are listed, as sequenced in a study of spatial heterogeneity in lung cancer. No antigen has been identified for these receptors. Regarding time point: sample taken at primary tumor resection. Study conclusions and caveats: In tumors, expanded intratumoral alpha and beta TCR counts tracked mutation counts.

MiXCR was run by TCRdb on the 5' RACE reads, yielding one entry per CDR3 protein. This table has fewer than 400 distinct CDR3 sequences, 24% appearing once. Sequences were derived from lung tumor tissue, sampled at surgery. These TCRs come from a male donor with early-stage non-small cell lung cancer.

This clonotype appeared a few times. The size of this beta chain means little, since it is a stray read in a library made for alpha chains. In nucleotides, the CDR3 is TGTGCCAGCAGTCCTCAGACAGGGGACGAGCAGTACTTC. Translation: CASSPQTGDEQYF. This chain links TRBV27 with TRBJ2-7; TRBD1 agrees at 8 bases. From germline, CDR1 is MNHEY and CDR2 SMNVEV (reference sequence). The CDR3 is made up of 13 amino acids. V shed 5 bases, J shed 5 bases, and the junction held 5 bases outside the gene matches.

Judged by abundance, this clonotype is large. As an off-target read in a library built for alpha chains, this beta chain has a frequency of little significance. This sequence joins TRBV9 and TRBJ2-7; D possibly matches TRBD1 or TRBD2 (5 bases each). V lost 4 bases and J lost 7, with 15 bases in between. The germline V gene encodes CDR1 SGDLS and CDR2 YYNGEE. The CDR3 extends over 13 amino acids. The CDR3 is CASSLDGAGEQYF. The CDR3 nucleotides read TGTGCCAGCAGCCTGGACGGGGCCGGGGAGCAGTACTTC.

Relative to its sample, this clonotype is large. Being off target in a library aimed at alpha chains, this beta chain has a size of little meaning. V and J are TRBV7-8 and TRBJ2-7; D possibly corresponds to TRBD1 (6 bases). Trimming took off 2 bases at V and 12 bases at J, with 17 bases between the two ends. In germline, CDR1 is SGHVS, CDR2 FQNEAQ. The CDR3 totals 13 residues. CDR3 DNA sequence: TGTGCCAGCAGCTTACTTCAGGGGTTCTACTGGTACTTC. Translating it yields CASSLLQGFYWYF.

As to this clonotype: Because the library targeted alpha chains, this beta chain is an off-target read whose size means little. V is TRBV10-3 and J is TRBJ2-7; a weak D match, TRBD1 (5 bases). CDR1 is ENHRY, CDR2 SYGVKD, per germline. The CDR3 spans 12 residues. V was pared by 11 bases and J by 3 bases, with 14 bases between. The CDR3 is CASSAGNYEQYF. The CDR3 DNA reads as TGTGCCTCCTCGGCAGGGAACTACGAGCAGTACTTC.

Remarks on this clonotype: Since the library was made to target alpha chains, this beta chain is a stray read and its abundance is not meaningful. The gene calls are TRBV10-2 and TRBJ2-5, with a possible D match to TRBD1 (6 bases). The V gene's germline CDR1 is WSHSY and CDR2 SAAADI. V was pared by 7 bases and J by 0 bases, with 9 bases between. This CDR3 spans 13 amino acids. The CDR3 DNA is TGCGCCAGCACCCCAGGGGACCAAGAGACCCAGTACTTC. Encoded protein: CASTPGDQETQYF.

By share of the sample, this clonotype is large. Being off target in a library aimed at alpha chains, this beta chain has a size of little meaning. J is TRBJ1-5 and V is TRBV4-3, with D possibly TRBD1 on 5 matching bases. From germline, CDR1 is LGHNA and CDR2 YSLEER. The CDR3 totals 15 residues. The V gene lost 2 bases and the J gene lost 4 bases, with 12 bases spanning the gap. As DNA, the CDR3 is TGCGCCAGCAGCCAAACCGGGGCCGTAAATCAGCCCCAGCATTTT. Its protein product is CASSQTGAVNQPQHF.

In its sample, this clonotype ranks as large. Because the library targeted alpha chains, this beta chain is an off-target read whose size means little. The J gene is TRBJ1-1, the V gene TRBV6-6; D uncertain. The ends were cut back, 4 bases at V and 0 bases at J, with 3 bases in the middle. Germline V lookup: CDR1 MNHNY, CDR2 SVGAGI (reference sequence). This CDR3 region has 12 residues. CDR3 region: CASSFMNTEAFF. CDR3 in DNA: TGTGCCAGCAGTTTCATGAACACTGAAGCTTTCTTT.

This clonotype appeared a few times. Within a library made for alpha chains, this beta chain is off target, and its count is uninformative. The DNA for the CDR3 is TGCGCCAGCAGCTTGATGAGCGGAAACAATGAGCAGTTCTTC. This gives the protein CASSLMSGNNEQFF. J is TRBJ2-1 and V is TRBV5-1; tentative D call: TRBD2 (5 bases). From germline, CDR1 is SGHRS and CDR2 YFSETQ. V was shortened by 1 base and J by 5 bases, with 10 bases between the two germline ends. The CDR3 sequence is 14 residues long.

This clonotype was observed a handful of times. The library was built for alpha chains, so this beta chain is an off-target read and its size means little. V is TRBV12-3 or TRBV12-4 and J is TRBJ2-2; D uncertain. Trimming pared 5 bases from V and 1 base from J, leaving 8 bases between. The CDR3 contains 14 residues. CDR3 sequence reads: CASSTTENTGELFF. The CDR3 bases are TGTGCCAGCAGTACTACAGAGAACACCGGGGAGCTGTTTTTT.

This clonotype turned up a few times. This beta chain is off target for a library built for alpha chains, so its abundance means little. The rearrangement links TRBV7-9 to TRBJ2-7; a weak D match, TRBD1 (5 bases). V was pared by 6 bases and J by 6 bases, with 12 bases between. Germline loops: CDR1 SEHNR, CDR2 FQNEAQ (reference sequence). The CDR3 runs 12 residues. The CDR3 coding sequence is TGTGCCAGCAGAGGACCAGGGTTCGAGCAGTACTTC. It yields the protein CASRGPGFEQYF.

In its sample, this clonotype is large. This beta chain is an off-target read within a library intended for alpha chains, so its frequency means little. The V and J genes are TRBV6-1 and TRBJ2-7; D call uncertain. This CDR3 region has 11 residues. The V gene lost 7 bases and the J gene lost 5 bases, with 9 bases spanning the gap. CDR1 and CDR2 (germline): MNHNS, SASEGT. In DNA form, the CDR3 reads TGTGCCAGCACTGGGCTGAACGAGCAGTACTTC. Its protein is CASTGLNEQYF.

By share of the sample, this clonotype is large. This beta chain is off target for a library built for alpha chains, so its abundance means little. This chain uses TRBV19 with TRBJ2-2; 13 bases line up with TRBD2. The CDR3 extends over 21 amino acids. With 6 bases clipped from V and 5 bases from J, the junction kept 21 bases outside the gene matches. The V gene's germline CDR1 is LNHDA and CDR2 SQIVND (reference sequence). The CDR3 nucleotides are TGTGCCAGTAGCCACTCAAGGGCAACTAGCGGGAGGGCGAGAGGGACCGGGGAGCTGTTTTTT. Encoded protein: CASSHSRATSGRARGTGELFF.

This clonotype was recorded only once. The library was built for alpha chains, so this beta chain is an off-target read and its size means little. V is TRBV27 and J is TRBJ2-5; D is unresolved. The V gene lost 5 bases and the J gene lost 4 bases, with 11 bases spanning the gap. CDR1 is MNHEY, CDR2 SMNVEV, per germline (reference sequence). The CDR3 runs 13 residues. CDR3 sequence: CASSTGMPETQYF. In nucleotides, the CDR3 is TGTGCCAGCAGTACCGGCATGCCAGAGACCCAGTACTTC.

As to this clonotype: The library was built for alpha chains, so this beta chain is an off-target read and its size means little. CDR3 nucleotide sequence: TGTGCCAGCAGTGAGATTAGCGGGAGGGAGACCCAGTACTTC. Amino acid sequence: CASSEISGRETQYF. The V call is TRBV6-1, the J call TRBJ2-5; 10 bases are a match to TRBD2. The V gene end was trimmed by 3 bases and the J gene end by 5 bases; junction bases not matched to a gene: 3. Germline V gene lookup returns CDR1 MNHNS and CDR2 SASEGT. The CDR3 contains 14 residues.

This clonotype is large. This beta chain slipped into a library made for alpha chains as a stray read, so its size is not meaningful. The V gene is TRBV7-2, the J gene TRBJ1-1; tentatively, D is TRBD1 (5 bases). The germline CDR1 and CDR2 sequences are SGHTA and FQGNSA. CDR3 length: 14 residues. Trimming removed 2 bases at V and 5 bases at J, with 12 bases between. The CDR3 region is CASSLSIGGTEAFF. CDR3 sequence (DNA): TGTGCCAGCAGCTTAAGTATCGGGGGGACTGAAGCTTTCTTT.

This clonotype has more than one count but fewer than ten. Because this beta chain is a stray read in a library intended to capture alpha chains, its abundance should not be given much weight. Here the CDR3 reads CASSTGGYTGELFF. CDR3 in DNA: TGTGCCAGCAGCACCGGGGGATACACCGGGGAGCTGTTTTTT. This chain connects TRBV7-2 to TRBJ2-2, with D possibly matching TRBD2 (6 bases). Per germline, CDR1 SGHTA and CDR2 FQGNSA. Trimming stripped 5 bases from V and 3 bases from J, with 10 bases between. The length of the CDR3 is 14 residues.

This clonotype is classed as large (0.1 to 1%). Because the library targeted alpha chains, this beta chain is an off-target read whose size means little. The rearrangement uses TRBV20-1 and TRBJ2-1; a weak D match, TRBD1 (5 bases). The CDR3 loop spans 13 amino acids. V lost 4 bases to trimming and J lost 4 bases, with 11 bases between them. Germline V gene data show CDR1 as DFQATT and CDR2 as SNEGSKA (reference sequence). The CDR3 sequence: CSATQPGYNEQFF. The CDR3 DNA is TGCAGTGCTACCCAGCCAGGGTACAATGAGCAGTTCTTC.

This clonotype is large in the sample. A library prepared for alpha chains yielded this beta chain as an off-target read; its size is of little meaning. This chain uses TRBV19 with TRBJ1-5, with D hard to call. Germline V gene sequence: CDR1 LNHDA, CDR2 SQIVND (reference sequence). CDR3 length: 12 amino acids. V was cut by 6 bases and J by 7 bases, with 10 bases left in between. The CDR3 reads CASSDVGQPQHF. The CDR3 nucleotides read TGTGCCAGTAGCGACGTCGGACAGCCCCAGCATTTT.

With regard to this clonotype: Since it is a stray read in a library aimed at alpha chains, this beta chain has a size that is not meaningful. The chain couples TRBV27 to TRBJ2-5; D possibly matches TRBD1 or TRBD2 (5 bases each). Trimming removed 5 bases at V and 7 bases at J, with 20 bases between. In germline, CDR1 is MNHEY, CDR2 SMNVEV (reference sequence). This CDR3 contains 15 residues. Written as DNA, the CDR3 is TGTGCCAGCAGTCAAGGGACGGACCTTTCAGGGACCCAGTACTTC. Protein sequence: CASSQGTDLSGTQYF.

This clonotype was seen a few times. A library prepared for alpha chains yielded this beta chain as an off-target read; its size is of little meaning. The rearrangement uses TRBV5-1 and TRBJ2-2, with 7 positions matching TRBD2. V dropped 7 bases and J dropped 9; count of bases not matched to a gene: 12. The CDR3 totals 14 residues. Germline CDR1 and CDR2: SGHRS and YFSETQ. The CDR3: CASAGGTLHRELFF. CDR3 sequence (DNA): TGCGCCAGCGCCGGGGGGACTCTACACCGGGAGCTGTTTTTT.